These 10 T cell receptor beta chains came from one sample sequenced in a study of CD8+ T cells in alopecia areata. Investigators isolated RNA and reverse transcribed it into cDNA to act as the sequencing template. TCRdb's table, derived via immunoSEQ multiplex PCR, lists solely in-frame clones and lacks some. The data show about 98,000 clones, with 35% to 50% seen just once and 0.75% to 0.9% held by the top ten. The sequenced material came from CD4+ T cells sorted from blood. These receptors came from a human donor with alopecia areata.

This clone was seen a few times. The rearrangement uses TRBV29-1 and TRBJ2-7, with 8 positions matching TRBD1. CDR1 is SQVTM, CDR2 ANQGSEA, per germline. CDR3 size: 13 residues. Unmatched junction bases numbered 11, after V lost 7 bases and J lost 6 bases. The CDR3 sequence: CSAGTGTGGEQYF. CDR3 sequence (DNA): TGCAGCGCCGGAACCGGGACAGGCGGCGAGCAGTACTTC.

The DNA for the CDR3 is TGCAGCGTCGGGGGCAGCAATCAGCCCCAGCATTTT. The encoded protein is CSVGGSNQPQHF. The J gene is TRBJ1-5, the V gene TRBV29-1; weak D call: TRBD1 (6 bases). CDR3 length: 12 residues. Germline CDR1 is SQVTM and CDR2 is ANQGSEA. The V gene lost 6 bases and the J gene lost 1 base, with 7 bases spanning the gap. Variable domain in full (rest from reference TRBV29-1 and TRBJ1-5): SAVISQKPSRDICQRGTSLTIQCQVDSQVTMMFWYRQQPGQSLTLIATANQGSEATYESGFVIDKFPISRPNLTFSTLTVSNMSPEDSSIYLCSVGGSNQPQHFGDGTRLSIL.

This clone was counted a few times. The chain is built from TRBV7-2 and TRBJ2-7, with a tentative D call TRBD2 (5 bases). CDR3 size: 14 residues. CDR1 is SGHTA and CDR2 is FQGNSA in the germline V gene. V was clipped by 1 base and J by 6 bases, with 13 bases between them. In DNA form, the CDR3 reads TGTGCCAGCAGCTTAGGAATGGGCGGGCTCGAGCAGTACTTC. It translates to CASSLGMGGLEQYF.

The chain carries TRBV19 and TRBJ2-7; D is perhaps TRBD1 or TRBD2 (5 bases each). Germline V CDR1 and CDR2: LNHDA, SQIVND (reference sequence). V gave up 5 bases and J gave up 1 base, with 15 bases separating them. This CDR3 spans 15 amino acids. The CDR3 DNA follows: TGTGCCAGTAGTGTCAATCCGGGACGGTCCTACGAGCAGTACTTC. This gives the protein CASSVNPGRSYEQYF.

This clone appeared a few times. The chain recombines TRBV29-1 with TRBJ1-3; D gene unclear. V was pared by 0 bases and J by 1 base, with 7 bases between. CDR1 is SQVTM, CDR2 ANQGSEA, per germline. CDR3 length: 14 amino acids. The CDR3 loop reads CSVEDLPSGNTIYF. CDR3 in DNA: TGCAGCGTTGAAGATCTGCCATCTGGAAACACCATATATTTT.

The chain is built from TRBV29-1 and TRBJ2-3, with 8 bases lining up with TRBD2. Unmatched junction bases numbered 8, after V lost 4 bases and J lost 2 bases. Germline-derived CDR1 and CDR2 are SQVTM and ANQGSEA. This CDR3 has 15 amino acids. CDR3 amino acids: CSVGVVAGNTDTQYF. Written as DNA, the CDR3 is TGCAGCGTTGGAGTGGTAGCGGGAAACACAGATACGCAGTATTTT.

The CDR3 sequence: CSVLEGGDEQFF. CDR3 in DNA: TGCAGCGTTCTGGAGGGAGGGGATGAGCAGTTCTTC. J is TRBJ2-1 and V is TRBV29-1; 7 nucleotides align to TRBD2. Germline CDR1 is SQVTM and CDR2 is ANQGSEA. V shed 5 bases and J 8 bases; nucleotides not matched to a gene: 6. The CDR3 consists of 12 residues.

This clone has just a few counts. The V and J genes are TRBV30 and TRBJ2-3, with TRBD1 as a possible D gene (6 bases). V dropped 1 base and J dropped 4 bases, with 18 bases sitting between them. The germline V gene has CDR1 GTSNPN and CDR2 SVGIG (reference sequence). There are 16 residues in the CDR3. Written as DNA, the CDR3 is TGTGCCTGGAGTGCAGGGACATCGCACACTGCAGATACGCAGTATTTT. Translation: CAWSAGTSHTADTQYF.

CDR3: CASRPPGAPQETQYF. CDR3 DNA: TGTGCCAGCAGGCCCCCCGGGGCACCGCAAGAGACCCAGTACTTC. The gene calls are TRBV7-2 and TRBJ2-5, with D possibly called TRBD1 or TRBD2 (5 bases each). V shed 6 bases and J shed 2 bases, with 16 bases lying between them. The CDR3 runs to 15 residues. Germline V CDR1 and CDR2: SGHTA, FQGNSA.

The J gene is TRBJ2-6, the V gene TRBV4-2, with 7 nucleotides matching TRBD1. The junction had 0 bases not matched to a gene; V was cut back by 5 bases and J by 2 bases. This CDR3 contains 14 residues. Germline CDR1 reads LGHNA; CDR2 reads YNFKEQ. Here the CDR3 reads CASSDRAGANVLTF. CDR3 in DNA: TGTGCCAGCAGCGACAGGGCTGGGGCCAACGTCCTGACTTTC.